This T cell receptor beta chain was identified in a study of blood T cell repertoires in COVID-19. Study-level information: Sites across the United States, Italy and Spain contributed samples from acute and convalescent COVID-19. The cDNA or gDNA used as material had been derived from T cells, B-cell-depleted T cells, or PBMCs.

Per the original methods: Amplification with reference gene primers provided the estimates of nucleated cell counts. The data were produced by immunoSEQ multiplex PCR, yet TCRdb's version contains in-frame clones alone and is incomplete. The V and J calls and clone size were taken over from that table, and D and trimming were inferred from the DNA. This table has 99,000 or so clones, more than 75% appearing once. Germline assignment: CDR1 LNHDA and CDR2 SQIVND (reference sequence). V trimming: 3 bases; J trimming: 5 bases; junction bases outside the gene matches: 4. The CDR3 totals 13 residues. The sequenced material came from peripheral blood. This TCR came from a man aged 45-60 years with acute or convalescent COVID-19. The rearrangement uses TRBV19 and TRBJ2-7; 7 nucleotides agree with TRBD1. CDR3 DNA sequence: TGTGCCAGTAGTATGACAGGGCCCCACGAGCAGTACTTC. It specifies CASSMTGPHEQYF.